These 7 T cell receptor beta chains were sequenced from one sample in a study of cytomegalovirus exposure and HLA in healthy donors. It was with 60 Vbeta and 13 Jbeta primers that the PCR ran. Only in-frame clones appear in the TCRdb table, and some are missing; sequencing was by immunoSEQ multiplex PCR. Altogether about 70,000 clones are present, 80% to 90% being singletons, with the ten largest covering over 10%. Sequencing input: PBMCs. Receptors were obtained from a woman between 25 and 40 years old in good health and CMV-seropositive.

This sequence joins TRBV7-8 and TRBJ1-5; 8 nucleotides agree with TRBD1. In germline, CDR1 is SGHVS, CDR2 FQNEAQ. This CDR3 is 16 amino acids long. Trimming removed 2 bases from V and 4 bases from J; junction bases left unmatched: 7. CDR3 amino acids: CASSLRRTGWNQPQHF. As DNA, the CDR3 is TGTGCCAGCAGCTTACGTAGGACAGGGTGGAATCAGCCCCAGCATTTT.

This chain links TRBV13 with TRBJ1-2; 7 bases line up with TRBD1. V dropped 5 bases and J dropped 0; count of bases not matched to a gene: 9. The CDR3 has 16 amino acids. Germline lookup yields CDR1 PRHDT and CDR2 FYEKMQ (reference sequence). The CDR3 protein is CASSTQPGQTNYGYTF. The CDR3 nucleotides are TGTGCCAGCAGCACCCAGCCGGGACAGACTAACTATGGCTACACCTTC.

This chain connects TRBV15 to TRBJ1-4; 10 positions agree with TRBD1. V gave up 8 bases and J gave up 4 bases; unmatched junction bases: 1. The germline CDR1 and CDR2 sequences are LNHNV and YYDKDF (reference sequence). There are 13 residues in the CDR3. The CDR3 spells CATGTGDNEKLFF. The CDR3 DNA follows: TGTGCCACCGGGACAGGGGATAATGAAAAACTGTTTTTT.

The chain links TRBV28 to TRBJ2-5; 8 bases are shared with TRBD2. Trimming took 6 bases from V and 5 from J; bases not matched to a gene: 11. The CDR3 extends over 15 amino acids. CDR1 is MDHEN, CDR2 SYDVKM, per germline. The CDR3 protein is CASSPGGGQSETQYF. The DNA for the CDR3 is TGTGCCAGCAGCCCGGGGGGGGGCCAATCGGAGACCCAGTACTTC.

This clone was detected once. V gene TRBV27 combines with J gene TRBJ2-7, with 8 positions matching TRBD1. The length of the CDR3 is 19 residues. V lost 3 bases to trimming and J lost 3 bases; unmatched junction nucleotides: 19. The V gene's germline CDR1 is MNHEY and CDR2 SMNVEV (reference sequence). CDR3 region: CASSFFQGAGARPYYEQYF. CDR3 DNA: TGTGCCAGCAGTTTCTTCCAGGGGGCCGGTGCCCGACCTTACTACGAGCAGTACTTC.

This chain joins TRBV7-9 and TRBJ1-2, with 8 bases that match TRBD1. The CDR3 is 15 residues long. CDR1 SEHNR and CDR2 FQNEAQ come from the germline V gene (reference sequence). Trimming cost V 1 base and J 3 bases; bases outside gene matches: 4. CDR3 protein: CASSLVETGDYGYTF. The CDR3 region has the DNA TGTGCCAGCAGCTTAGTCGAGACAGGGGACTATGGCTACACCTTC.

This sequence joins TRBV28 and TRBJ1-2; 8 nucleotides match TRBD1. CDR3 size: 12 residues. Per the germline V gene, CDR1 is MDHEN and CDR2 is SYDVKM. Germline trimming cut 4 bases from V and 8 bases from J; bases unmatched to any gene: 3. The CDR3 DNA follows: TGTGCCAGCAGTTCGGACAGGGTCGGCTACACCTTC. Translation gives CASSSDRVGYTF.